The rows below give T cell receptor beta chains drawn from one sample of a study of cytomegalovirus exposure and HLA in healthy donors. Assay used: immunoSEQ multiplex PCR; TCRdb lists only in-frame clones, some missing. The data show 310,000 or so clones, around 90% seen once. The specimen sequenced was PBMCs. These receptors all stem from a woman between 18 and 29 years old in good health and CMV-seronegative. Each CDR3 is given with its conserved first and last residue.

TRBV6-6	TRBJ1-3	CASSYSTGYGNTIYF
TRBV15	TRBJ2-2	CATSRDERGRGTGELFF
TRBV13	TRBJ1-2	CASSFGGVDYGYTF
TRBV7-9	TRBJ2-1	CASSLGVFSGGRRHGEQFF
TRBV10-1	TRBJ2-3	CASSGLWNTDTQYF
TRBV4-2	TRBJ1-1	CASSHPGTGGTEAFF
TRBV28	TRBJ1-1	CASSQGGENTEAFF
TRBV5-8	TRBJ2-3	CASSLGARVRTDTQYF
TRBV6-1	TRBJ1-2	CASSESQGPYGYTF
TRBV27	TRBJ1-1	CASSIGQYTEAFF
TRBV6-6	TRBJ1-2	CASSYGGTGGYYGYTF
TRBV6-1	TRBJ2-1	CASSESLARGIATYNEQFF
TRBV5-6	TRBJ2-7	CASSLNRPGLNYEQYF
TRBV14	TRBJ2-5	CASSQGIAGGQETQYF
TRBV7-9	.	CASSFRQGREQYF
TRBV7-3	TRBJ1-1	CASSLTSVPGETEAFF
TRBV5-6	TRBJ1-4	CASSLGESEKLFF
TRBV2	TRBJ1-2	CASNTGRGYGYTF
TRBV6-5	TRBJ1-3	CASSRDRGPGNTIYF
TRBV6-5	TRBJ2-3	CASCNPGLDTQYF
TRBV2	TRBJ2-2	CASRAAGTGELFF
TRBV7-3	TRBJ2-3	CASSFPSRVLTDTQYF
TRBV19	.	CASSIGTGTSYEQYF
TRBV30	TRBJ2-7	CARGTGTYEQYF
TRBV28	TRBJ1-2	CASSSSGDRGLGGYTF
TRBV5-1	TRBJ2-3	CASIPLAGSTDTQYF
TRBV9	TRBJ2-3	CASSQTDTQYF